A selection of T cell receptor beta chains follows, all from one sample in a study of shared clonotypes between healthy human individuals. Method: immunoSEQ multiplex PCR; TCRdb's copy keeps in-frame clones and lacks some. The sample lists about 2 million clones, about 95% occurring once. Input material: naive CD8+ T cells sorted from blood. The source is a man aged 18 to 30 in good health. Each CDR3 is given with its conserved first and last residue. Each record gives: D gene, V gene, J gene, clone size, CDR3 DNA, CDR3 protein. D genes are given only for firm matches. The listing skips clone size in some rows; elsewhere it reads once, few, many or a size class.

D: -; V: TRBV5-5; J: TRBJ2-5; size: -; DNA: TGTGCCAGCAGCTACCTAGAGACCCAGTACTTC; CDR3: CASSYLETQYF
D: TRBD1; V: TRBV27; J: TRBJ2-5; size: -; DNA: TGTGCCAGCAGCCGGGACAGGGCGGCGGTCCAAGAGACCCAGTACTTC; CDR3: CASSRDRAAVQETQYF
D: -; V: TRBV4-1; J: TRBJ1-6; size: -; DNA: TGCGCCAGCAGCCAAGACAGGGAGAGAATAGGGAATTCACCCCTCCACTTT; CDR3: CASSQDRERIGNSPLHF
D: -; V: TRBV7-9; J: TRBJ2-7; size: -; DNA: TGTGCCAGCAGCGCGGACGGGTACTCCTACGAGCAGTACTTC; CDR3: CASSADGYSYEQYF
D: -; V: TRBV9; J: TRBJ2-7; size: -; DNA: TGTGCCAGCAGCGGGCCGTCCGTAGGGGAGCAGTACTTC; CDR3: CASSGPSVGEQYF
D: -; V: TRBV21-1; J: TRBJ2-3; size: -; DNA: TGTGCCAGCAGCAAAGGATGGGTCAACCTCACAGATACGCAGTATTTT; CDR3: CASSKGWVNLTDTQYF
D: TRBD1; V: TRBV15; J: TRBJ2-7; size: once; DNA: TGTGCCACCAGCAGGGACAGGGGAGTGGGGCAGTACTTC; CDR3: CATSRDRGVGQYF
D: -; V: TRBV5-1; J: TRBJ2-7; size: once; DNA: TGCGCCAGCAGCTTGGATCAGGGCCTCGAGCAGTACTTC; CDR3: CASSLDQGLEQYF
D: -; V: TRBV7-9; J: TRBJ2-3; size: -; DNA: TGTGCCAGCAGCTCCCCCGTTGGGTTCACAGATACGCAGTATTTT; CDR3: CASSSPVGFTDTQYF
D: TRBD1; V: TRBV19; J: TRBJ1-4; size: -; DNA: TGTGCCAGTAGCCCACAGGGGGCGGGTAATGAAAAACTGTTTTTT; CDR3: CASSPQGAGNEKLFF
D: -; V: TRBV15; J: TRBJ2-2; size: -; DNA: TGTGCCACCAGCAGAGTAGACCTCAGGGGTGACACCGGGGAGCTGTTTTTT; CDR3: CATSRVDLRGDTGELFF
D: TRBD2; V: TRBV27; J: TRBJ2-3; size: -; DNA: TGTGCCAGCAGTTTGTTAGCGGGAGGCACAGATACGCAGTATTTT; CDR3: CASSLLAGGTDTQYF
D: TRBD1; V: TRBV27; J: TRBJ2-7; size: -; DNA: TGTGCCAGCAGTCTAGGACAGGGTAAAACCTACGAGCAGTACTTC; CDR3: CASSLGQGKTYEQYF
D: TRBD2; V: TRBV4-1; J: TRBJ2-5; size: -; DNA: TGCGCCAGCAGCCAAAATACTATAGCGGGAGGGTGGCAAGAGACCCAGTACTTC; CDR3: CASSQNTIAGGWQETQYF
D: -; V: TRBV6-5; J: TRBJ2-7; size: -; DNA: TGTGCCAGCAGTTACGCCCTCGGGTTTTACGAGCAGTACTTC; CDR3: CASSYALGFYEQYF
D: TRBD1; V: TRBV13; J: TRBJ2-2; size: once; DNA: TGTGCCAGCAGCTTAGTCGGACAGGGCCCCGGGGAGCTGTTTTTT; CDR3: CASSLVGQGPGELFF
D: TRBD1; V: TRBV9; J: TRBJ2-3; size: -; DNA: TGTGCCAGCAGCGGGACAGGGGGGAGCACAGATACGCAGTATTTT; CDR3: CASSGTGGSTDTQYF